This is a list of T cell receptor beta chains from one sample in a study of cytomegalovirus exposure and HLA in healthy donors. Repertoires were generated with immunoSEQ multiplex PCR, while TCRdb's copy carries only in-frame clones and drops some. The sample contains more than 130,000 clones, 80% of which appear only once. Sample: PBMCs. The source is a man aged 35 to 55 in good health and CMV-seropositive. The CDR3 runs from the conserved cysteine through the conserved F or W. Fields, in order: V gene, clone size, CDR3 protein. Rows may omit the clone size; those that give it use once, few, many or a size class.

V gene: TRBV6-5; clone size: .; CDR3 protein: CASRIVGRARTQYF
V gene: TRBV6-5; clone size: .; CDR3 protein: CASSYSKQGLYGYTF
V gene: TRBV5-4; clone size: many; CDR3 protein: CASSLFDRSYNSPLHF
V gene: TRBV27; clone size: .; CDR3 protein: CASSSSGQGHEQYF
V gene: TRBV9; clone size: .; CDR3 protein: CASSDINRVAYGYTF
V gene: TRBV5-1; clone size: few; CDR3 protein: CASSLDSGQGGDTQYF
V gene: TRBV11-3; clone size: .; CDR3 protein: CASSSGGLGNQPQHF
V gene: TRBV9; clone size: .; CDR3 protein: CASSARLADYNEQFF
V gene: TRBV6-1; clone size: once; CDR3 protein: CASLRNYGYTF
V gene: TRBV29-1; clone size: .; CDR3 protein: CSVELPRGSSYNEQFF
V gene: TRBV9; clone size: .; CDR3 protein: CASSQGRVNTEAFF
V gene: TRBV5-6; clone size: once; CDR3 protein: CASSYGGRGETQYF
V gene: TRBV4-3; clone size: .; CDR3 protein: CASSQAVSGGADTQYF
V gene: TRBV18; clone size: .; CDR3 protein: CASSPNGFADTQYF
V gene: TRBV5-5; clone size: large; CDR3 protein: CASSLGFRGNTEAFF
V gene: TRBV10-3; clone size: .; CDR3 protein: CAISESELGGRGNEQFF
V gene: TRBV7-6; clone size: once; CDR3 protein: CASSLGSGVGETQYF
V gene: TRBV5-6; clone size: .; CDR3 protein: CASSSRLAGGPGYNEQFF
V gene: TRBV29-1; clone size: .; CDR3 protein: CSVTIPGTGNGYTF
V gene: TRBV27; clone size: .; CDR3 protein: CASRPDGGGTQYF
V gene: TRBV10-1; clone size: .; CDR3 protein: CASSVLGGDTGELFF
V gene: TRBV27; clone size: .; CDR3 protein: CASSLSGRGEAFF
V gene: TRBV6-5; clone size: .; CDR3 protein: CATHNPGQGNNEQFF
V gene: TRBV6-5; clone size: once; CDR3 protein: CASSYSRQDEQYF
V gene: TRBV5-1; clone size: .; CDR3 protein: CASRLGPSGANVLTF
V gene: TRBV28; clone size: once; CDR3 protein: CASSTSFGDYGYTF
V gene: TRBV7-2; clone size: .; CDR3 protein: CASSLNGIESNQPQHF
V gene: TRBV5-1; clone size: .; CDR3 protein: CASSSPTDMNTEAFF
V gene: TRBV7-2; clone size: .; CDR3 protein: CASSTLRTHGYTF
V gene: TRBV6-4; clone size: few; CDR3 protein: CASSEVAGAYNEQFF
V gene: TRBV19; clone size: .; CDR3 protein: CATLAVNTGELFF
V gene: TRBV19; clone size: once; CDR3 protein: CASSMGAPSRRPSGGYTF
V gene: TRBV6-5; clone size: few; CDR3 protein: CASRHRDRVSPLHF